This T cell receptor beta chain was captured by sequencing in a study of blood T cell repertoires in COVID-19. Overall study context: Researchers got acute and convalescent COVID-19 samples from the United States, Italy and Spain. PBMCs, B-cell-depleted T cells, or T cells provided the cDNA or gDNA that made up the material.

V lost 0 bases, J lost 6 bases, and 10 bases lay in between. The CDR3 extends over 13 amino acids. The germline CDR1 and CDR2 sequences are SGDLS and YYNGEE. In the authors' workflow: Estimation of nucleated cell counts was performed using reference gene primer amplification. The table came from immunoSEQ multiplex PCR; TCRdb's copy has only in-frame clones and leaves some out. That table gives V, J and clone size, and the DNA gave D and trimming. The sample has approximately 230,000 clones, approximately 80% seen once; the top ten hold 8.9%. The sample consisted of peripheral blood. The TCR was taken from a man older than 75 with acute or convalescent COVID-19. The V call is TRBV9, the J call TRBJ2-7; D not certain. The CDR3 sequence: CASSVDQVTEQYF. The CDR3, as DNA: TGTGCCAGCAGCGTAGACCAGGTGACCGAGCAGTACTTC.